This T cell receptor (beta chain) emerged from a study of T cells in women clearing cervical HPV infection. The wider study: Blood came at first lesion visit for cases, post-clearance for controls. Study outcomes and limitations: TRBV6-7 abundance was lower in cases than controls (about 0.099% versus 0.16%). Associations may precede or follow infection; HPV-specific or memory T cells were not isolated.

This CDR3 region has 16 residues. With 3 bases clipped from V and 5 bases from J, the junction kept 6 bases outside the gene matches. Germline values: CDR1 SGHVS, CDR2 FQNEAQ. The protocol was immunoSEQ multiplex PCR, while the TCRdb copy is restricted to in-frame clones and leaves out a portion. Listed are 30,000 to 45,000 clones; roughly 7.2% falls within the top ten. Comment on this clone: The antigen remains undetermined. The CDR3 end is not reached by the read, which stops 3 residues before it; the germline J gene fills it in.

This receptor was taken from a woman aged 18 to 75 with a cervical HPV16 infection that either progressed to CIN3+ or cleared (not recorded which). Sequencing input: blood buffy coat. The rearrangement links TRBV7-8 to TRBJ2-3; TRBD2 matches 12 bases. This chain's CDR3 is CASSLGLAGWGDTQYF. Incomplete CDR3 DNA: TGTGCCAGCAGCTTGGGACTAGCGGGTTGGGGAGATACG.